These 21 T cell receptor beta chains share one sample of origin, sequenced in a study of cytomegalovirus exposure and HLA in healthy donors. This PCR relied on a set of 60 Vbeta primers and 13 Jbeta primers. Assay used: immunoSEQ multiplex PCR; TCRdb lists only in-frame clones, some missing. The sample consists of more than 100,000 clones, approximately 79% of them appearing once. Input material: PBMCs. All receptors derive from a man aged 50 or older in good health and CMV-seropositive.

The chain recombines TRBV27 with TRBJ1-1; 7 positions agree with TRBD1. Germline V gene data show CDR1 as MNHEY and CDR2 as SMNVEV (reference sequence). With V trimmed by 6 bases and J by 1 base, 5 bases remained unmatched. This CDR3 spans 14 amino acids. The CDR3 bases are TGTGCCAGCAGGGTACAGGGGTCGAACACTGAAGCTTTCTTT. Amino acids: CASRVQGSNTEAFF.

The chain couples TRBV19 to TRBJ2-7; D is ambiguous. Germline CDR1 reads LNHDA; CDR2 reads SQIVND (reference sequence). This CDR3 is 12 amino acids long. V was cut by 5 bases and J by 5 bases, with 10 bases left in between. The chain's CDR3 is CASSGDSHEQYF. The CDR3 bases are TGTGCCAGTAGTGGCGACTCTCACGAGCAGTACTTC.

The DNA for the CDR3 is TGCGCCAGCAGGACTACAACTAATGAAAAACTGTTTTTT. Its protein product is CASRTTTNEKLFF. V usage is TRBV4-1 and J usage is TRBJ1-4; no clear D. Trimming removed 6 bases from V and 0 bases from J, with 5 bases in between. The CDR3 is 13 residues long. CDR1 MGHRA and CDR2 YSYEKL come from the germline V gene.

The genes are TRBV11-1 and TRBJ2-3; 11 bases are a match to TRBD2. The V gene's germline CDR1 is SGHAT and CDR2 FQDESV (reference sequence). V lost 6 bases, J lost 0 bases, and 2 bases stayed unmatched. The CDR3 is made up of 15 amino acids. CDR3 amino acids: CASRLAGASTDTQYF. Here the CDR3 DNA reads TGTGCCAGCAGACTAGCGGGGGCTAGCACAGATACGCAGTATTTT.

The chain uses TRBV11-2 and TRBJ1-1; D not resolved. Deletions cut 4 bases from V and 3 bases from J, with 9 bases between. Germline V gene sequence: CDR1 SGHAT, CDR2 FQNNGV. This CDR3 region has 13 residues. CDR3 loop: CASSSQRDTEAFF. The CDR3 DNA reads TGTGCCAGCAGCTCCCAGAGGGACACTGAAGCTTTCTTT.

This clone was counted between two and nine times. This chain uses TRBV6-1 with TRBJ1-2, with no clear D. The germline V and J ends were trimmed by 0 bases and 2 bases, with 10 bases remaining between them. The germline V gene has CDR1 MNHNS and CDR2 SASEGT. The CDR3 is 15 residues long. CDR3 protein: CASSEAFSRNYGYTF. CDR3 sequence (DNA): TGTGCCAGCAGTGAAGCATTTTCACGGAACTATGGCTACACCTTC.

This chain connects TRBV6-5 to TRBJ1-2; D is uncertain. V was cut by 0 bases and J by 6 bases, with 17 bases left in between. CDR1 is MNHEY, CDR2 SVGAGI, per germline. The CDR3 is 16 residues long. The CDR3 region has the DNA TGTGCCAGCAGTTACTCGTCGCGCGGGGTTGGCCATGGCTACACCTTC. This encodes CASSYSSRGVGHGYTF.

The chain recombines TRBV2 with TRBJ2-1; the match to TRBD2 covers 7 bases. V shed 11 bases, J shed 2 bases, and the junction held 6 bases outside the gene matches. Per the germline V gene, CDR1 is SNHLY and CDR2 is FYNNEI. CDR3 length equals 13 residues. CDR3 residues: CAGTAGPYNEQFF. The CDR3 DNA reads TGTGCCGGCACAGCGGGGCCCTACAATGAGCAGTTCTTC.

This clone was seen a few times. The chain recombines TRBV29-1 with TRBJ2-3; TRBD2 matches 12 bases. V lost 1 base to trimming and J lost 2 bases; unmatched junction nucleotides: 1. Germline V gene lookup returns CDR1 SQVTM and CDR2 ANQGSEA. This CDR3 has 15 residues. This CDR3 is CSVEGTSGNTDTQYF. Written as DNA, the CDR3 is TGCAGCGTTGAAGGGACTAGCGGGAACACAGATACGCAGTATTTT.

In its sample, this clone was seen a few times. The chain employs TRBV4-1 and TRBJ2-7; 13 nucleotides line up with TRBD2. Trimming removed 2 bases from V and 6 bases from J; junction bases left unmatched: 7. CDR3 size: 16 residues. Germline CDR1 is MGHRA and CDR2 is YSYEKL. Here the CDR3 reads CASSQTSGRGAGEQYF. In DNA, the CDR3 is TGCGCCAGCAGCCAAACTAGCGGGAGGGGGGCTGGCGAGCAGTACTTC.

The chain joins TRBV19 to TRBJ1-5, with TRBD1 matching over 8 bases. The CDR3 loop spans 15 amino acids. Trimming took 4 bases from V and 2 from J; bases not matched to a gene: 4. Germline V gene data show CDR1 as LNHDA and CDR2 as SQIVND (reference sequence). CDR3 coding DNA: TGTGCCAGTAGTACCGACAGGGGCGGCAATCAGCCCCAGCATTTT. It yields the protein CASSTDRGGNQPQHF. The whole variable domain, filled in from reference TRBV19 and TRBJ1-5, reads DGGITQSPKYLFRKEGQNVTLSCEQNLNHDAMYWYRQDPGQGLRLIYYSQIVNDFQKGDIAEGYSVSREKKESFPLTVTSAQKNPTAFYLCASSTDRGGNQPQHFGDGTRLSIL.

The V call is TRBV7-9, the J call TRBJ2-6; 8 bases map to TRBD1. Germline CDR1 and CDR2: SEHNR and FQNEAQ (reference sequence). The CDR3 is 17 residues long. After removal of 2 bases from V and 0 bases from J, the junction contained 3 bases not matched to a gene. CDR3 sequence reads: CASSLQGAYSGANVLTF. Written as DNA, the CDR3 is TGTGCCAGCAGCTTACAGGGGGCTTACTCTGGGGCCAACGTCCTGACTTTC.

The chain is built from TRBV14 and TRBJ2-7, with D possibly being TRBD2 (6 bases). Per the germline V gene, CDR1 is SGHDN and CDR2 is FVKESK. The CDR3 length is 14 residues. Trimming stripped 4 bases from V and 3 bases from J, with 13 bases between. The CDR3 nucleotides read TGTGCCAGCAGCCCTCAGGGAGGTTACTACGAGCAGTACTTC. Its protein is CASSPQGGYYEQYF. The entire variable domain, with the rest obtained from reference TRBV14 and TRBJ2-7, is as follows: EAGVTQFPSHSVIEKGQTVTLRCDPISGHDNLYWYRRVMGKEIKFLLHFVKESKQDESGMPNNRFLAERTGGTYSTLKVQPAELEDSGVYFCASSPQGGYYEQYFGPGTRLTVT.

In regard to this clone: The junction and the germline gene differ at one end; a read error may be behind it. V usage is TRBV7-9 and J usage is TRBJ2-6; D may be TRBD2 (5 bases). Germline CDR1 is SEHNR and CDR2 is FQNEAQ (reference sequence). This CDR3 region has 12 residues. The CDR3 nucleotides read TGTTCCAGCAGCTCGGGGTCTAACGTCCTGACTTTC. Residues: CSSSSGSNVLTF.

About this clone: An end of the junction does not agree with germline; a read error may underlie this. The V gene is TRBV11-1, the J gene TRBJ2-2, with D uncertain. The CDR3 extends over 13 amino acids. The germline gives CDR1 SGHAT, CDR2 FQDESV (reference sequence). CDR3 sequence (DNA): TGTGCCAGCAGTCGCATAAACAGCGGGGAGCTGTTTTTT. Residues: CASSRINSGELFF.

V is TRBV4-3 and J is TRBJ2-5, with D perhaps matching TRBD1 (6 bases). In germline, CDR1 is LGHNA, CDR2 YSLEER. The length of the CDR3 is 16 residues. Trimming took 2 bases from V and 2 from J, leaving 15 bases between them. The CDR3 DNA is TGCGCCAGCAGCCAATATAAACAGGGAATACAAGAGACCCAGTACTTC. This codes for CASSQYKQGIQETQYF.

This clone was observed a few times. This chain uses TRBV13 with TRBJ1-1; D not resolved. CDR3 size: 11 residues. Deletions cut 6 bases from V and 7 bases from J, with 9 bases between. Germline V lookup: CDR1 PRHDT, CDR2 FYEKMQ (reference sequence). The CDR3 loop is CASSGPGEAFF. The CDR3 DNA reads TGTGCCAGCAGTGGTCCGGGTGAAGCTTTCTTT. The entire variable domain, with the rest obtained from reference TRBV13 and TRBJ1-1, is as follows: AAGVIQSPRHLIKEKRETATLKCYPIPRHDTVYWYQQGPGQDPQFLISFYEKMQSDKGSIPDRFSAQQFSDYHSELNMSSLELGDSALYFCASSGPGEAFFGQGTRLTVV.

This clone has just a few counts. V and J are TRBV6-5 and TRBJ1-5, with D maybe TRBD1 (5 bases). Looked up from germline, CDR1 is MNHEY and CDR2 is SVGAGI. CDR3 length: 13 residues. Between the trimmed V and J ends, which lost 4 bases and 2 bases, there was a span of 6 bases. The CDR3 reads CASSSQGNQPQHF. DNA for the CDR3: TGTGCCAGCAGTTCACAGGGCAATCAGCCCCAGCATTTT.

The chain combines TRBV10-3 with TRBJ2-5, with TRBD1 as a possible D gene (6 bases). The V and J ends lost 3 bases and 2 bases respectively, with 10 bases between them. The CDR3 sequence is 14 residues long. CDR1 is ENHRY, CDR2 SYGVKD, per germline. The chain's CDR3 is CAISDGQGQETQYF. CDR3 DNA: TGTGCCATCAGTGATGGGCAGGGGCAAGAGACCCAGTACTTC.

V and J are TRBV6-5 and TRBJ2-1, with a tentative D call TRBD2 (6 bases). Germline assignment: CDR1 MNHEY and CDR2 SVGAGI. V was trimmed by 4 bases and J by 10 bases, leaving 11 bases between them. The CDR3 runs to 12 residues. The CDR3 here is CASSSPGLEQFF. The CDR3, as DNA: TGTGCCAGCAGTTCCCCGGGACTGGAGCAGTTCTTC.

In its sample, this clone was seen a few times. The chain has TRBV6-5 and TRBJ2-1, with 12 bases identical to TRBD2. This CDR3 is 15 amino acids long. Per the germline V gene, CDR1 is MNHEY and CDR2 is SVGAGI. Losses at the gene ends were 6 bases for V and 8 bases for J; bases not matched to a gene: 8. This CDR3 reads CASSALAGGPYEQFF. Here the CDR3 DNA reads TGTGCCAGCAGCGCTCTAGCGGGAGGGCCATATGAGCAGTTCTTC.